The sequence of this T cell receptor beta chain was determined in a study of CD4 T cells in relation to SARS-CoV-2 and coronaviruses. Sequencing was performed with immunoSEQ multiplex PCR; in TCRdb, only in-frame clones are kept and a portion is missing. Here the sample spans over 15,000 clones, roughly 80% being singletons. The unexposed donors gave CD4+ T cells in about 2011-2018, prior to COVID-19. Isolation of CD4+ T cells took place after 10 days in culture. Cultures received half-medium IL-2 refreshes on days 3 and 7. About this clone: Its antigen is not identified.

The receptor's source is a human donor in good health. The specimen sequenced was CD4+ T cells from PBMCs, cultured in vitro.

The CDR3 DNA is TGTGCCAGCAGCAAAGGGGGCGGGAGGGCCAAGGCGAGCTCCTACAATGAGCAGTTCTTC. Encoded protein: CASSKGGGRAKASSYNEQFF. The J gene is TRBJ2-1, the V gene TRBV21-1; TRBD2 is taken as the D call from the table, unchecked against the DNA. TRBV21-1 is reported as a pseudogene. This CDR3 comprises 20 residues.